The rows below give T cell receptor beta chains drawn from one sample of a study of T cell responses to AZD1222 COVID-19 vaccine. The table came from immunoSEQ multiplex PCR; TCRdb's copy has only in-frame clones and leaves some out. Seen here are 130,000 to 150,000 clones, 88% observed once, and the top ten hold under 7%. Sequenced here: peripheral blood, sampled 28 days after the second dose of the MenACWY control vaccine. These receptors were collected from an adult who received the MenACWY meningococcal vaccine as a control. The CDR3 runs from the conserved cysteine through the conserved F or W. Fields, in order: J gene, CDR3 length, clone size, V gene, D gene, CDR3 protein, CDR3 DNA. D genes are given only for firm matches. Size is stated for part of the rows, as once, few or many counts, or as a class when the clone is expanded.

j_gene: TRBJ2-3
len: 14
abundance: NA
v_gene: TRBV7-3
d_gene: NA
CDR3aa: CASSSTRDSNTQYF
CDR3nt: TGTGCCAGCAGCTCAACTCGGGACTCCAATACGCAGTATTTT

j_gene: TRBJ1-4
len: 13
abundance: NA
v_gene: TRBV5-1
d_gene: TRBD1
CDR3aa: CASSSGTGEKLFF
CDR3nt: TGCGCCAGCAGTTCCGGGACAGGGGAAAAACTGTTTTTT

j_gene: TRBJ1-3
len: 17
abundance: NA
v_gene: TRBV19
d_gene: NA
CDR3aa: CASTLRASFSSGNTIYF
CDR3nt: TGTGCCAGCACTCTCCGGGCCTCATTTTCCTCTGGAAACACCATATATTTT

j_gene: TRBJ1-1
len: 15
abundance: NA
v_gene: TRBV7-3
d_gene: TRBD1
CDR3aa: CASSTGTGTNTEAFF
CDR3nt: TGTGCCAGCAGCACCGGGACAGGGACGAACACTGAAGCTTTCTTT

j_gene: TRBJ2-5
len: 15
abundance: few
v_gene: TRBV5-4
d_gene: TRBD1
CDR3aa: CASSRGDRGLETQYF
CDR3nt: TGTGCCAGCAGCAGAGGGGACAGGGGGCTAGAGACCCAGTACTTC

j_gene: TRBJ1-4
len: 12
abundance: NA
v_gene: TRBV6-6
d_gene: NA
CDR3aa: CASSLADEKLFF
CDR3nt: TGTGCCAGCAGTTTGGCTGATGAAAAACTGTTTTTT

j_gene: TRBJ1-3
len: 13
abundance: NA
v_gene: TRBV29-1
d_gene: NA
CDR3aa: CSVGPHSGNTIYF
CDR3nt: TGCAGCGTTGGACCGCACTCTGGAAACACCATATATTTT

j_gene: TRBJ2-1
len: 16
abundance: NA
v_gene: TRBV4-1
d_gene: TRBD2
CDR3aa: CASSQLSGGSYNEQFF
CDR3nt: TGCGCCAGCAGCCAGCTCAGCGGGGGTTCCTACAATGAGCAGTTCTTC

j_gene: TRBJ2-2
len: 16
abundance: few
v_gene: TRBV7-8
d_gene: NA
CDR3aa: CASSLSTGRGTGELFF
CDR3nt: TGTGCCAGCAGCCTATCCACAGGAAGAGGGACCGGGGAGCTGTTTTTT

j_gene: TRBJ1-2
len: 15
abundance: NA
v_gene: TRBV7-3
d_gene: TRBD1
CDR3aa: CASSLGRGQTYGYTF
CDR3nt: TGTGCCAGCAGCTTAGGCAGGGGGCAGACCTATGGCTACACCTTC